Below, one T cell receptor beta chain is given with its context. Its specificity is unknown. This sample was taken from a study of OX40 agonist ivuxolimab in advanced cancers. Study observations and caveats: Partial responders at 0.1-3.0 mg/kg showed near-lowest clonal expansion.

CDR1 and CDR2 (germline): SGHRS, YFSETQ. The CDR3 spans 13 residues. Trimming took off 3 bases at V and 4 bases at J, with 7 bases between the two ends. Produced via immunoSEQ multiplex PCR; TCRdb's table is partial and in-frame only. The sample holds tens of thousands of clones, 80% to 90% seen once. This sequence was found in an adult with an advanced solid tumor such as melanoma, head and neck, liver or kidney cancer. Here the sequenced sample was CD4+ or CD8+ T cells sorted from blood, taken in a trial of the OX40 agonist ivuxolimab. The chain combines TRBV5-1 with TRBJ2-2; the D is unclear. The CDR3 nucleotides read TGCGCCAGCAGCTCCGGGTCCACCGGGGAGCTGTTTTTT. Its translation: CASSSGSTGELFF.